One and the same sample provided the 5 T cell receptor beta chains below, sequenced in a study of blood T cell repertoires in COVID-19. Libraries were prepared by immunoSEQ multiplex PCR; TCRdb keeps only in-frame clonotypes and omits some of them. This sample has roughly 80,000 clones, with around 80% found just once. The sample was peripheral blood. These receptors were taken from a human donor in a cohort sampled during active COVID-19.

The chain links TRBV6-6 to TRBJ1-5; perhaps TRBD1 as D (5 bases). The germline V and J ends were trimmed by 2 bases and 3 bases, with 11 bases remaining between them. CDR1 is MNHNY and CDR2 is SVGAGI in the germline V gene (reference sequence). The CDR3 extends over 15 amino acids. The CDR3 region has the DNA TGTGCCAGCAGTTACGTTCAGGGTTCCAATCAGCCCCAGCATTTT. Its translation: CASSYVQGSNQPQHF.

Points on this clone: This CDR3 is also generated by other DNA sequences in the sample. The chain carries TRBV28 and TRBJ2-7; maybe TRBD1 (5 bases). The CDR3 has 13 residues. Germline CDR1 is MDHEN and CDR2 is SYDVKM. V lost 6 bases to trimming and J lost 0 bases, with 9 bases between them. The CDR3 bases are TGTGCCAGCAGCCGACAGCACTCCTACGAGCAGTACTTC. Protein product: CASSRQHSYEQYF. The full variable domain, completed using reference TRBV28 and TRBJ2-7, is DVKVTQSSRYLVKRTGEKVFLECVQDMDHENMFWYRQDPGLGLRLIYFSYDVKMKEKGDIPEGYSVSREKKERFSLILESASTNQTSMYLCASSRQHSYEQYFGPGTRLTVT.

The genes are TRBV11-2 and TRBJ1-2; D not resolved. V shed 0 bases and J shed 8 bases, with 13 bases lying between them. Germline CDR1 is SGHAT and CDR2 is FQNNGV. CDR3 size: 14 residues. CDR3: CASSLDASQRGYTF. CDR3 nucleotide sequence: TGTGCCAGCAGCTTAGACGCCAGCCAGAGGGGCTACACCTTC.

V usage is TRBV7-9 and J usage is TRBJ2-4, with 11 bases aligning to TRBD2. J was trimmed by 6 bases and V by 4 bases; bases with no gene match: 14. Germline CDR1 SEHNR, CDR2 FQNEAQ (reference sequence). The CDR3 is made up of 18 amino acids. The CDR3 coding sequence is TGTGCCAGCAGCTCCCGGTCCGGGCTAGCGGGGGGCCTAAACATTCAGTACTTC. Protein sequence: CASSSRSGLAGGLNIQYF.

The genes are TRBV28 and TRBJ2-7, with TRBD2 identical over 7 bases. The length of the CDR3 is 16 residues. From germline, CDR1 is MDHEN and CDR2 SYDVKM. V shed 8 bases and J 4 bases; nucleotides not matched to a gene: 17. The CDR3 DNA reads TGTGCCAGCGGATTTCCCGCGGGGAGGGACCTTTACGAGCAGTACTTC. Translated: CASGFPAGRDLYEQYF.